Following are 15 T cell receptor beta chains from one sample sequenced in a study of metastatic and nonmetastatic thyroid tumors. No treatment had been given to any patient before thyroid surgery. TCRdb re-processed the PCR reads through MiXCR. The sample includes about 6,600 clones, under 45% of them seen just once. Sequences were obtained from adjacent normal tissue. These receptors originate from a female donor with papillary thyroid cancer or a benign thyroid nodule (not recorded which). Some clones in this sample may be carry-over from other donors' samples.

This clone was counted once. The chain is built from TRBV2 and TRBJ2-6; D is possibly TRBD1 (6 bases). The CDR3 is 16 amino acids. Germline values: CDR1 SNHLY, CDR2 FYNNEI. V lost 2 bases and J 2 bases, leaving 10 bases between the germline ends. CDR3 bases: TGTGCCAGCAGTGAAAAAGGGGGAACTGGGGCCAACGTCCTGACTTTC. Translating it yields CASSEKGGTGANVLTF.

In its sample, this clone ranks as large. This chain links TRBV19 with TRBJ2-3; D may be TRBD1 or TRBD2 (5 bases each). The CDR3 loop spans 14 amino acids. Germline loops: CDR1 LNHDA, CDR2 SQIVND (reference sequence). Trimming left V 6 bases short and J 0 bases short, with 10 bases between. Here the CDR3 reads CASRTAVSTDTQYF. As DNA, the CDR3 is TGTGCCAGTAGGACAGCGGTGAGCACAGATACGCAGTATTTT.

This chain connects TRBV19 to TRBJ1-1; D possibly corresponds to TRBD1 (5 bases). Germline V CDR1 and CDR2: LNHDA, SQIVND (reference sequence). The ends were cut back, 7 bases at V and 2 bases at J, with 20 bases in the middle. The CDR3 runs 16 residues. In DNA form, the CDR3 reads TGTGCCAGTACCCCAGGGACGTTGGGAATCAACACTGAAGCTTTCTTT. Its protein product is CASTPGTLGINTEAFF. The whole variable domain, filled in from reference TRBV19 and TRBJ1-1, reads DGGITQSPKYLFRKEGQNVTLSCEQNLNHDAMYWYRQDPGQGLRLIYYSQIVNDFQKGDIAEGYSVSREKKESFPLTVTSAQKNPTAFYLCASTPGTLGINTEAFFGQGTRLTVV.

There are a few counts of this clone. The chain is built from TRBV11-3 and TRBJ1-1, with D unresolved. With 2 bases removed from V and 1 base from J, the gap between germline ends came to 11 bases. The CDR3 runs 15 residues. The germline V gene encodes CDR1 SGHNT and CDR2 YENEEA. The CDR3 bases are TGTGCCAGCAGCTTATCTAGGGTGTCGAACACTGAAGCTTTCTTT. Translation gives CASSLSRVSNTEAFF.

This sequence joins TRBV3-1 and TRBJ2-3; D is unclear. Trimming removed 0 bases from V and 6 bases from J, with 7 bases in between. The CDR3 covers 13 residues. Germline CDR1 is LGHDT and CDR2 is YNNKEL (reference sequence). For the CDR3, the DNA is TGTGCCAGCAGCCAAGATGGGCGGGATACGCAGTATTTT. Protein sequence: CASSQDGRDTQYF.

This clone was counted only a few times. The V gene is TRBV27, the J gene TRBJ2-7; TRBD2 matches at 7 bases. With 5 bases clipped from V and 3 bases from J, the junction kept 7 bases outside the gene matches. Germline CDR1 reads MNHEY; CDR2 reads SMNVEV (reference sequence). The CDR3 is 14 residues long. This chain's CDR3 is CASSLRPGGYEQYF. The CDR3 DNA reads as TGTGCCAGCAGTCTACGACCGGGGGGCTACGAGCAGTACTTC.

This chain joins TRBV6-6 and TRBJ2-7; 10 nucleotides match TRBD2. The V segment lost 2 bases and the J segment 0 bases; nucleotides outside the gene matches: 7. CDR3 length equals 17 residues. Germline V gene data show CDR1 as MNHNY and CDR2 as SVGAGI (reference sequence). The CDR3 DNA reads TGTGCCAGCAGTTACGCTAGCGGGGGTTTGGTCTCCTACGAGCAGTACTTC. It is translated as CASSYASGGLVSYEQYF.

The sample holds a few counts of this clone. The chain links TRBV6-4 to TRBJ2-2; TRBD2 matches at 10 bases. Per the germline V gene, CDR1 is MRHNA and CDR2 is SNTAGT. The V segment lost 8 bases and the J segment 4 bases; nucleotides outside the gene matches: 4. The length of the CDR3 is 14 residues. CDR3 nucleotide sequence: TGTGCCAGCCGTAGACTAGCGGGCACCGGGGAGCTGTTTTTT. It translates to CASRRLAGTGELFF.

The sample holds a few counts of this clone. The V and J genes are TRBV28 and TRBJ1-2; 8 positions agree with TRBD1. Germline lookup yields CDR1 MDHEN and CDR2 SYDVKM. This CDR3 has 14 amino acids. The ends lost 5 bases at V and 3 bases at J; junction bases unmatched: 5. CDR3: CASSKRTGHYGYTF. CDR3 DNA sequence: TGTGCCAGCAGTAAACGGACAGGGCACTATGGCTACACCTTC.

This clone is labeled as large (0.1 to 1%). The chain has TRBV7-2 and TRBJ1-1; D remains unclear. Looked up from germline, CDR1 is SGHTA and CDR2 is FQGNSA. The V end was cut by 4 bases, the J end by 0 bases, with 6 bases between. This CDR3 comprises 13 residues. The CDR3 nucleotides read TGTGCCAGCAGCTCCTATTTGAACACTGAAGCTTTCTTT. As protein: CASSSYLNTEAFF. The whole variable domain, remainder taken from reference TRBV7-2 and TRBJ1-1, is GAGVSQSPSNKVTEKGKDVELRCDPISGHTALYWYRQSLGQGLEFLIYFQGNSAPDKSGLPSDRFSAERTGGSVSTLTIQRTQQEDSAVYLCASSSYLNTEAFFGQGTRLTVV.

The rearrangement joins TRBV28 to TRBJ1-6, with D perhaps matching TRBD1 (5 bases). The CDR3 contains 14 residues. Between the trimmed V and J ends, which lost 10 bases and 7 bases, there was a span of 17 bases. Germline assignment: CDR1 MDHEN and CDR2 SYDVKM. This chain's CDR3 is CANSAGHSNSPLHF. The CDR3 coding sequence is TGTGCCAACTCCGCTGGACATAGCAATTCACCCCTCCACTTT.

This clone was counted at least ten times. The J gene is TRBJ1-1, the V gene TRBV11-2; D unresolved. Germline CDR1 SGHAT, CDR2 FQNNGV. V was cut by 4 bases and J by 1 base, with 13 bases left in between. This CDR3 contains 15 residues. CDR3 DNA sequence: TGTGCCAGCAGCTCATCATCGGGTTGGAACACTGAAGCTTTCTTT. Its translation is CASSSSSGWNTEAFF.

In regard to this clone: Additional DNA sequences in this sample encode the identical CDR3. The rearrangement uses TRBV11-2 and TRBJ2-6, with unresolved D. Germline V gene data show CDR1 as SGHAT and CDR2 as FQNNGV. V was shortened by 1 base and J by 1 base, with 5 bases between the two germline ends. The CDR3 consists of 15 residues. CDR3 in amino acids: CASSLVASGANVLTF. CDR3 coding DNA: TGTGCCAGCAGCTTAGTGGCGTCTGGGGCCAACGTCCTGACTTTC.

The rearrangement joins TRBV6-2 or TRBV6-3 to TRBJ2-1; 11 bases are a match to TRBD2. V shed 7 bases and J 5 bases; nucleotides not matched to a gene: 19. CDR3 size: 19 residues. Per germline, CDR1 MNHEY and CDR2 SVGEGT. This chain's CDR3 is CASTPGLGLAALGDNEQFF. The CDR3, as DNA: TGTGCCAGCACCCCCGGGTTGGGACTAGCGGCCCTCGGGGACAATGAGCAGTTCTTC.

The chain carries TRBV4-2 and TRBJ1-5; D ambiguous. V was trimmed by 0 bases and J by 0 bases, leaving 15 bases between them. Per the germline V gene, CDR1 is LGHNA and CDR2 is YNFKEQ. The CDR3 totals 18 residues. Here the CDR3 reads CASSQDGDGSYSNQPQHF. Written as DNA, the CDR3 is TGTGCCAGCAGCCAAGATGGCGACGGCTCCTATAGCAATCAGCCCCAGCATTTT.